Below, 8 T cell receptor beta chains from the same sample are listed, as sequenced in a study of human T cells and chemical hapten exposure. The time point is: pre-sensitization, week 0. Described treatment: therapeutic diphenylcyclopropenone sensitization with weekly scalp DPC. TCRdb recomputed calls from the RACE reads with MiXCR, one row per CDR3 protein. The repertoire holds 300,000 to 450,000 distinct CDR3 sequences, with over 5% as singletons. The starting material was whole blood, obtained in connection with sensitization to the hapten diphenylcyclopropenone (DPC). Receptors were obtained from a woman aged 18-29 years with alopecia areata. Some clones in this sample may be carry-over from other donors' samples.

J is TRBJ2-7 and V is TRBV4-3, with D possibly matching TRBD2 (6 bases). The germline V and J ends were trimmed by 0 bases and 4 bases, with 10 bases remaining between them. Germline CDR1 is LGHNA and CDR2 is YSLEER. The CDR3 loop spans 14 amino acids. The CDR3 coding sequence is TGCGCCAGCAGCCAAGATGCGGGGAAATACGAGCAGTACTTC. Protein product: CASSQDAGKYEQYF.

This clonotype was seen more than once but under ten times. The chain links TRBV5-4 to TRBJ2-7; tentatively, D is TRBD1 or TRBD2 (6 bases each). Trimming took off 5 bases at V and 1 base at J, with 13 bases between the two ends. The germline V gene encodes CDR1 SGHNT and CDR2 YYREEE (reference sequence). The CDR3 is 14 residues long. The CDR3 sequence: CASSLRDTSYEQYF. The CDR3, as DNA: TGTGCCAGCAGTCTGCGGGACACTTCCTACGAGCAGTACTTC.

This clonotype was seen many times. The chain combines TRBV29-1 with TRBJ2-1; D call uncertain. Germline loops: CDR1 SQVTM, CDR2 ANQGSEA. CDR3 size: 12 residues. The V end was cut by 5 bases, the J end by 4 bases, with 9 bases between. Here the CDR3 DNA reads TGCAGCGTTCAAGTCTCATACAATGAGCAGTTCTTC. This sequence encodes CSVQVSYNEQFF.

The rearrangement links TRBV10-3 to TRBJ2-7; D unresolved. Per the germline V gene, CDR1 is ENHRY and CDR2 is SYGVKD. The CDR3 runs to 13 residues. Trimming left V 4 bases short and J 3 bases short, with 10 bases between. The CDR3 region is CAISGTANYEQYF. The CDR3 DNA sequence: TGTGCCATCAGTGGGACGGCCAACTACGAGCAGTACTTC.

This clonotype was counted between two and nine times. The V and J genes are TRBV20-1 and TRBJ2-3, with a possible D match to TRBD2 (5 bases). The CDR3 sequence is 12 residues long. Trimming stripped 3 bases from V and 4 bases from J, with 8 bases between. Germline V gives CDR1 DFQATT, CDR2 SNEGSKA (reference sequence). CDR3 in amino acids: CSARISADTQYF. CDR3 DNA: TGCAGTGCTAGGATTAGCGCAGATACGCAGTATTTT.

This rearrangement joins TRBV25-1 to TRBJ2-3; a possible D gene is TRBD2 (5 bases). The CDR3 is made up of 13 amino acids. The V end lost 3 bases, the J end lost 3 bases, and 7 bases lay between the germline ends. Germline values: CDR1 MGHDK, CDR2 SYGVNS. The CDR3 protein is CASSEDFTDTQYF. As DNA, the CDR3 is TGTGCCAGCAGTGAGGACTTTACAGATACGCAGTATTTT.

This clonotype was observed at least ten times. The gene calls are TRBV12-3 or TRBV12-4 and TRBJ1-5; D is unresolved. V lost 5 bases and J 2 bases, leaving 4 bases between the germline ends. This CDR3 region has 12 residues. This CDR3 reads CASSRGNQPQHF. CDR3 nucleotide sequence: TGTGCCAGCAGTCGGGGCAATCAGCCCCAGCATTTT.

The chain uses TRBV6-2 or TRBV6-3 and TRBJ2-1, with D hard to call. V lost 2 bases and J lost 9, with 8 bases in between. This CDR3 spans 12 amino acids. Germline loops: CDR1 MNHEY, CDR2 SVGEGT. The chain's CDR3 is CASSYGVGEQFF. CDR3 DNA: TGTGCCAGCAGTTACGGGGTCGGTGAGCAGTTCTTC.